This TCR beta chain was profiled in a study of blood T cell repertoires in COVID-19. Germline V gives CDR1 SGDLS, CDR2 YYNGEE. V was trimmed by 0 bases and J by 2 bases, leaving 11 bases between them. The CDR3 consists of 15 residues. Per the original data handling: Amplification of reference gene primers was used by the study to estimate nucleated cell counts. Assay used: immunoSEQ multiplex PCR; TCRdb lists only in-frame clones, some missing. V, J and clone size were drawn from that table, and D and trimming were deduced from the DNA. The sample carries about 330,000 clones, 85% to 90% recorded once.

V usage is TRBV9 and J usage is TRBJ1-2; weak D call: TRBD1 (5 bases). Sample: peripheral blood. The receptor comes from a woman aged 45 to 65 with active or convalescent COVID-19. CDR3 in amino acids: CASSVEPQGNYGYTF. The CDR3, as DNA: TGTGCCAGCAGCGTAGAGCCCCAGGGAAACTATGGCTACACCTTC.